This T cell receptor (beta chain) was retrieved from a study of neoadjuvant nivolumab and ipilimumab in lung cancer. The overall study: Nivolumab 3 mg/kg was given days 1, 15 and 29, plus ipilimumab 1 mg/kg day 1 in combination. General study results and limits: Resected tumors had greater TCR richness and clonality than uninvolved lung. Higher pretherapy blood TCR richness went with higher resected-tumor richness.

As regards this clone: As yet, its antigen is unknown.

Per germline, CDR1 LGHNA and CDR2 YSLEER. Trimming removed 0 bases at V and 0 bases at J, with 9 bases between. This CDR3 spans 15 amino acids. Clones were read by immunoSEQ multiplex PCR, and TCRdb kept only the in-frame ones, dropping some. The table shows thousands of clones, with roughly 80% occurring only once. The sequence came from an adult with non-small cell lung cancer. Some clones in this sample may be carry-over from other donors' samples. The sample here was normal lung tissue adjacent to the tumor, taken after neoadjuvant nivolumab, alone or with ipilimumab, at or shortly before surgery. J is TRBJ2-7 and V is TRBV4-3; no definite D call. CDR3 region: CASSQELLSSYEQYF. The CDR3 nucleotides are TGCGCCAGCAGCCAAGAGCTCCTTAGCTCCTACGAGCAGTACTTC.